Listed below are T cell receptor beta chains from one sample, sequenced in a study of blood T cell repertoires in COVID-19. Profiling relied on immunoSEQ multiplex PCR, and the TCRdb table lists in-frame clones only, not all of them. The table lists 300,000 to 350,000 clones, over 80% of them singletons. The sequencing sample was made of peripheral blood. Receptor source: a man aged 30-40 years with COVID-19, enrolled during active disease. Both conserved end residues are part of each CDR3. Each record gives: V gene, clone size, J gene, D gene, CDR3 protein, CDR3 DNA. A D gene is named only where the DNA matches it firmly. Clone size is given for some rows only: seen once, a few or many times, or a class if the clone is expanded.

TRBV24-1,once,TRBJ2-5,.,CATSDFAGMETQYF,TGTGCCACCAGTGATTTCGCAGGGATGGAGACCCAGTACTTC
TRBV27,.,TRBJ2-1,TRBD2,CASSPLAGIYHEQFF,TGTGCCAGCAGTCCTCTAGCGGGAATTTATCATGAGCAGTTCTTC
TRBV30,.,TRBJ2-5,.,CAWMVGGKETQYF,TGTGCCTGGATGGTGGGCGGGAAAGAGACCCAGTACTTC
TRBV28,few,TRBJ2-7,TRBD1,CASKRTGRRYEQYF,TGTGCCAGCAAACGGACAGGGAGAAGGTACGAGCAGTACTTC
TRBV7-6,.,TRBJ2-7,TRBD2,CASSLRIAGGRGEQYF,TGTGCCAGCAGCTTACGGATAGCGGGGGGCCGGGGGGAGCAGTACTTC
TRBV3-1/TRBV3-2,.,TRBJ1-3,TRBD1,CASSLGQGNTIYF,TGTGCCAGCAGCCTGGGACAGGGAAACACCATATATTTT
TRBV24-1,few,TRBJ2-1,TRBD2,CATSGGAYNEQFF,TGTGCCACCAGCGGGGGGGCCTACAATGAGCAGTTCTTC
TRBV5-6,.,TRBJ2-1,TRBD1,CASSSPMTGIEQFF,TGTGCCAGCAGCTCCCCTATGACAGGGATCGAGCAGTTCTTC
TRBV18,.,TRBJ1-1,TRBD1,CASSLGQGANTEAFF,TGTGCCAGCTCACTAGGACAGGGGGCAAACACTGAAGCTTTCTTT
TRBV7-9,.,TRBJ1-3,TRBD1,CASSPGTGTDTIYF,TGTGCCAGCAGCCCGGGGACAGGGACTGACACCATATATTTT
TRBV27,.,TRBJ2-1,TRBD1,CASKTSAGGVYNEQFF,TGTGCCAGCAAGACCAGCGCAGGGGGCGTTTACAATGAGCAGTTCTTC
TRBV4-3,.,TRBJ2-7,TRBD1,CASSQGQGAWYEQYF,TGCGCCAGCAGCCAAGGACAGGGGGCGTGGTACGAGCAGTACTTC
TRBV6-6,.,TRBJ1-6,.,CASSYSGRDNSPLHF,TGTGCCAGCAGTTACTCTGGGAGGGATAATTCACCCCTCCACTTT
TRBV4-3,.,TRBJ1-2,.,CASSQESGEGGYTF,TGCGCCAGCAGCCAAGAATCGGGGGAGGGTGGCTACACCTTC
TRBV6-2/TRBV6-3,.,TRBJ1-5,.,CASSYVPGQGSNQPQHF,TGTGCCAGCAGTTACGTCCCCGGGCAGGGAAGCAATCAGCCCCAGCATTTT
TRBV10-3,.,TRBJ1-1,TRBD1,CAISEPDRGPGAFF,TGTGCCATCAGTGAGCCAGACAGGGGGCCGGGGGCTTTCTTT
TRBV7-3,once,TRBJ2-1,TRBD2,CASSSAGGSINEQFF,TGTGCCAGCAGCTCAGCGGGGGGCTCCATCAATGAGCAGTTCTTC
TRBV7-9,few,TRBJ2-7,TRBD1,CASSFRDSRTYEQYF,TGTGCCAGCAGCTTCCGGGACAGTCGTACCTACGAGCAGTACTTC
TRBV5-1,.,TRBJ2-5,.,CASSLTTRGTQYF,TGCGCCAGCAGCTTGACGACCCGGGGGACCCAGTACTTC
TRBV12-5,once,TRBJ1-1,TRBD1,CASGLTTTGWNTEAFF,TGTGCTAGTGGTTTGACGACGACAGGGTGGAACACTGAAGCTTTCTTT
TRBV3-1/TRBV3-2,.,TRBJ2-3,TRBD2,CASSLGTSPSDTQYF,TGTGCCAGCAGCCTAGGGACTAGCCCGTCAGATACGCAGTATTTT
TRBV27,.,TRBJ2-7,TRBD2,CASSTPSGSPYEQYF,TGTGCCAGCAGCACCCCTAGCGGGAGCCCTTACGAGCAGTACTTC
TRBV5-1,.,TRBJ2-2,TRBD1,CASSPLDRGPTGELFF,TGCGCCAGCAGCCCCCTGGACAGGGGACCAACCGGGGAGCTGTTTTTT
TRBV14,.,TRBJ2-3,.,CASSTPTGGATSTDTQYF,TGTGCCAGCAGCACACCCACGGGCGGGGCAACTAGCACAGATACGCAGTATTTT
TRBV7-3,.,TRBJ2-1,TRBD1,CASSRWDRDNEQFF,TGTGCCAGCAGTCGATGGGACAGGGACAATGAGCAGTTCTTC
TRBV19,.,TRBJ1-2,TRBD1,CASSHRGTLPPFNYGYTF,TGTGCCAGTAGTCACAGGGGGACCCTTCCACCGTTTAACTATGGCTACACCTTC
TRBV5-5,once,TRBJ1-3,TRBD1,CASSSQGNGGNTIYF,TGTGCCAGCAGCTCACAGGGGAATGGTGGAAACACCATATATTTT
TRBV5-6,.,TRBJ1-5,TRBD1,CASSQTGDRGWQPQHF,TGTGCCAGCAGCCAAACAGGAGACAGGGGTTGGCAGCCCCAGCATTTT
TRBV6-6,.,TRBJ2-7,TRBD2,CASKFGGLAPYEQYF,TGTGCCAGCAAGTTCGGCGGACTAGCCCCCTACGAGCAGTACTTC
TRBV4-1,.,TRBJ2-7,TRBD2,CASSQVTLAGEYEQYF,TGCGCCAGCAGCCAAGTTACTCTAGCGGGAGAGTACGAGCAGTACTTC
TRBV7-9,.,TRBJ2-3,.,CASSLAVFGGTDTQYF,TGTGCCAGCAGCTTAGCGGTTTTCGGGGGCACAGATACGCAGTATTTT
TRBV18,few,TRBJ1-2,.,CASSPAQGRDGYTF,TGTGCCAGCTCACCCGCGCAGGGGAGGGATGGCTACACCTTC
TRBV4-2,.,TRBJ1-5,TRBD1,CASSQTDRGSNQPQHF,TGTGCCAGCAGCCAAACGGACAGGGGAAGCAATCAGCCCCAGCATTTT
TRBV4-2,.,TRBJ2-3,TRBD2,CASSGRLAGKGTDTQYF,TGTGCCAGCAGCGGCCGACTAGCGGGGAAAGGTACAGATACGCAGTATTTT
TRBV5-1,.,TRBJ2-3,TRBD1,CASRGTEDQSWSDTQYF,TGCGCCAGCAGAGGGACAGAAGACCAAAGTTGGTCAGATACGCAGTATTTT
TRBV15,.,TRBJ1-2,.,CATSRDIGSLYGYTF,TGTGCCACCAGCAGAGATATCGGGTCTCTCTATGGCTACACCTTC
TRBV19,.,TRBJ2-7,TRBD2,CASRSSGIPYEQYF,TGTGCCAGTAGGTCTAGCGGGATACCCTACGAGCAGTACTTC
TRBV29-1,.,TRBJ2-3,.,CSAPRDWLTDTQYF,TGCAGCGCCCCCCGGGACTGGTTGACAGATACGCAGTATTTT
TRBV10-3,.,TRBJ1-2,.,CAISERTASHGYTF,TGTGCCATCAGTGAGAGGACAGCAAGCCATGGCTACACCTTC
TRBV28,once,TRBJ2-5,.,CASNPSEGGRETQYF,TGTGCCAGCAACCCCTCCGAGGGGGGGCGCGAGACCCAGTACTTC
TRBV24-1,.,TRBJ2-3,TRBD2,CATSDPGLAGAHQRLYF,TGTGCCACCAGTGACCCGGGACTAGCGGGGGCCCACCAACGGCTGTATTTT
TRBV3-1/TRBV3-2,few,TRBJ1-6,.,CASSQEGTVYNSPLHF,TGTGCCAGCAGCCAAGAAGGAACAGTTTATAATTCACCCCTCCACTTT
TRBV30,.,TRBJ2-2,.,CAWSPPAGELFF,TGTGCCTGGAGCCCCCCAGCCGGGGAGCTGTTTTTT
TRBV28,few,TRBJ1-2,TRBD1,CASNQGAYGYTF,TGTGCCAGCAACCAGGGGGCCTATGGCTACACCTTC
TRBV3-1/TRBV3-2,.,TRBJ1-4,TRBD1,CASSQGQGSEKLFF,TGTGCCAGCAGCCAGGGACAGGGTAGTGAAAAACTGTTTTTT
TRBV5-1,.,TRBJ1-2,.,CASSLGRSNGYTF,TGCGCCAGCAGCTTGGGGAGGAGCAATGGCTACACCTTC
TRBV2,.,TRBJ1-4,TRBD1,CASSGQTNEKLFF,TGTGCCAGCTCGGGACAGACTAATGAAAAACTGTTTTTT
TRBV6-5,.,TRBJ1-6,TRBD1,CASRTGVGDSPLHF,TGTGCCAGCAGAACAGGGGTAGGGGATTCACCCCTCCACTTT
TRBV7-8,.,TRBJ1-1,TRBD1,CASSLVGQGFTEAFF,TGTGCCAGCAGCTTAGTGGGACAGGGATTCACTGAAGCTTTCTTT
TRBV7-6,.,TRBJ1-3,.,CASSLQAGGFGNTIYF,TGTGCCAGCAGCCTGCAAGCGGGGGGCTTTGGAAACACCATATATTTT
TRBV19,.,TRBJ2-2,.,CASSAGAAPNTGELFF,TGTGCCAGTAGCGCAGGGGCAGCGCCAAACACCGGGGAGCTGTTTTTT
TRBV13,.,TRBJ2-7,TRBD1,CASSGIGQDSYEQYF,TGTGCCAGCAGCGGTATAGGACAGGACTCCTACGAGCAGTACTTC
TRBV28,.,TRBJ2-4,TRBD1,CASSLRQGVGKNIQYF,TGTGCCAGCAGTTTACGGCAGGGGGTGGGCAAAAACATTCAGTACTTC
TRBV5-1,.,TRBJ1-4,.,CASYTGTNNEKLFF,TGCGCCAGTTATACAGGGACCAACAATGAAAAACTGTTTTTT
TRBV5-8,.,TRBJ2-7,TRBD1,CASSRRTGTYEQYF,TGTGCCAGCAGCCGCCGGACAGGGACCTACGAGCAGTACTTC